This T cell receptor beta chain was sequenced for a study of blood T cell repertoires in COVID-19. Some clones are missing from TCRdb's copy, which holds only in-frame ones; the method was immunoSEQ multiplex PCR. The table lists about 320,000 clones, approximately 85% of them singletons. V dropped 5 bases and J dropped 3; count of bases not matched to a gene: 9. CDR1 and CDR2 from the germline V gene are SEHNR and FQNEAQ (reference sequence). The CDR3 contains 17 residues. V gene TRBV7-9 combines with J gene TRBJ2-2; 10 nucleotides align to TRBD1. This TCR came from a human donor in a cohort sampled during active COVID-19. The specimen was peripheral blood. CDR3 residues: CASSATGGSVHTGELFF. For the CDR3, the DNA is TGTGCCAGCAGCGCGACAGGGGGCAGCGTCCACACCGGGGAGCTGTTTTTT.